The rows below give T cell receptor beta chains drawn from one sample of a study of blood T cell repertoires in COVID-19. Libraries were prepared by immunoSEQ multiplex PCR; TCRdb keeps only in-frame clonotypes and omits some of them. The profile covers approximately 130,000 clones, with around nine tenths appearing a single time and roughly 2.2% taken by the ten largest. Sequencing input: peripheral blood. The receptors originated from a woman aged 45-60 years with acute or convalescent COVID-19. CDR3s leave out the opening cysteine and the closing phenylalanine or tryptophan. Each record gives: V gene, clone size, J gene, CDR3 protein. For some rows the clone size is stated as once, few or many, or as a class when expanded; others skip it.

TRBV10-3,NA,TRBJ1-3,AISDGTFGNTIY
TRBV3-1/TRBV3-2,NA,TRBJ2-4,ASSQDGERGALAKNIQY
TRBV5-1,NA,TRBJ2-7,ASSPGTGTYEQY
TRBV6-5,NA,TRBJ1-2,ASSRGGSSGYT
TRBV21-1,NA,TRBJ1-1,ASTRTGLNTEAF
TRBV19,few,TRBJ2-3,ASSPILGGGADTQY
TRBV5-5,few,TRBJ1-1,ASSPAWGLNTEAF
TRBV19,NA,TRBJ1-2,ASGHPGQASYGYT
TRBV20-1,NA,TRBJ1-6,SASGSYLPLH
TRBV30,NA,TRBJ1-1,ASRRKKGFFSNTEAF
TRBV10-3,NA,TRBJ1-5,AISESGTGPTIYNQPQH
TRBV27,NA,TRBJ1-2,ASSFRDRGGYT
TRBV9,few,TRBJ2-1,ASSVAPPTSDEQF
TRBV6-6,once,TRBJ1-5,ASSLDRVGQPQH
TRBV12-5,NA,TRBJ2-7,ASGFIYEQY
TRBV27,NA,TRBJ2-3,ASSDRGGGTDTQY
TRBV4-2,NA,TRBJ1-4,ASSQDREANEKLF
TRBV11-2,NA,TRBJ1-1,ASSLGTGGVTEAF
TRBV5-4,NA,TRBJ2-7,ASSLVSAEQY
TRBV3-1/TRBV3-2,NA,TRBJ2-7,ASSQNRGLNEQY
TRBV7-3,NA,TRBJ2-5,ASSLMGPGLGETQY
TRBV9,few,TRBJ1-6,ASSVGQGNSPLH
TRBV5-1,NA,TRBJ2-5,ASSSLAGVEQTQY
TRBV9,NA,TRBJ1-4,ASSEGSSGYEKLF
TRBV3-1/TRBV3-2,NA,TRBJ1-3,ASSRTGLSGNTIY
TRBV7-2,NA,TRBJ2-1,ASSLDALEQF
TRBV5-6,once,TRBJ2-3,ASTRMLADTQY
TRBV6-5,NA,TRBJ1-2,ASSYSIGQVNYGYT